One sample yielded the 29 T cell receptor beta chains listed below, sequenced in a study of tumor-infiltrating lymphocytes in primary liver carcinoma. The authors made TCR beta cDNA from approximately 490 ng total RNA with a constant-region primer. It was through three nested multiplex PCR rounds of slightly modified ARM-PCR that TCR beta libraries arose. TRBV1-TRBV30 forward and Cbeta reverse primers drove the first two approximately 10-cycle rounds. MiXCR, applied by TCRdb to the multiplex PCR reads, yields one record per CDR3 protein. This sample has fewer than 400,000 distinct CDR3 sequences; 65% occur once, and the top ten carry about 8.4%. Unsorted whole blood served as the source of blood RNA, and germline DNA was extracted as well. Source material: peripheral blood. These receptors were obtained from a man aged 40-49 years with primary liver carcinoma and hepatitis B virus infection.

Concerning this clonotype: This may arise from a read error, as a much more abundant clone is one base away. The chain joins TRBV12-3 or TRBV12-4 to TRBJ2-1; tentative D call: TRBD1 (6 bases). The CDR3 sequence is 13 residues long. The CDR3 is CASSINRDNGQFF. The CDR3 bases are TGTGCCAGCAGTATAAATAGGGACAATGGGCAGTTCTTC.

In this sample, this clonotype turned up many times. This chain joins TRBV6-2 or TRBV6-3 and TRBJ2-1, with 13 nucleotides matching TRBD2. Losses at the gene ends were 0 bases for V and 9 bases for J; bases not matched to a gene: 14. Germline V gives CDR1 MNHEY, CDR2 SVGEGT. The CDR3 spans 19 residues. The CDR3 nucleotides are TGTGCCAGCAGTTACTCCACCTTCCGGACTAGCGGGAGAATGGGTGAGCAGTTCTTC. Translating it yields CASSYSTFRTSGRMGEQFF.

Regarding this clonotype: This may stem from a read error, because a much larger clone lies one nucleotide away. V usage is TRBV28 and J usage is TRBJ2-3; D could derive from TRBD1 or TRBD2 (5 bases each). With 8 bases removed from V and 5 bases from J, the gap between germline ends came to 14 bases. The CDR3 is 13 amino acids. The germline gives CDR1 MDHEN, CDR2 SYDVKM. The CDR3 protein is CASGFWDQDTQYF. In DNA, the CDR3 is TGTGCCAGCGGGTTCTGGGACCAAGATACGCAGTATTTT.

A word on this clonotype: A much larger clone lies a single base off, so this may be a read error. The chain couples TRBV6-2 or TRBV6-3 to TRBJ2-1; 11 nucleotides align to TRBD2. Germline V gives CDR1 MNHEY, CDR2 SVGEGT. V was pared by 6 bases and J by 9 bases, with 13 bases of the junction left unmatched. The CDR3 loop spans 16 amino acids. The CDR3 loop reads CASSGRLAGRLGEQFF. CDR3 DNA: TGTGCCAGCAGCGGCAGACTAGCGGGGCGTCTGGGTGAGCAGTTCTTC.

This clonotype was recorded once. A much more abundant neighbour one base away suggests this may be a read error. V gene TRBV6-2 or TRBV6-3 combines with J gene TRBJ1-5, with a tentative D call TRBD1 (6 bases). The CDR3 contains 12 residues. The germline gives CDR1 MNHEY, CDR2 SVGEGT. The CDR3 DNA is TGTGTCAGCAGTCCCAGGGGACAGCCCCAGCATTTT. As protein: CVSSPRGQPQHF.

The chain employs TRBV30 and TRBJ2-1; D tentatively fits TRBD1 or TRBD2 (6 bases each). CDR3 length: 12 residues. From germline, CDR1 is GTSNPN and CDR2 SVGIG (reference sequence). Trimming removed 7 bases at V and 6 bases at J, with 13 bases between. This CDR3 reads CAFGGWLNEQFF. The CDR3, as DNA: TGTGCCTTCGGGGGCTGGCTCAATGAGCAGTTCTTC. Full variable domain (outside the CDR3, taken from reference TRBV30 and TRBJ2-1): SQTIHQWPATLVQPVGSPLSLECTVEGTSNPNLYWYRQAAGRGLQLLFYSVGIGQISSEVPQNLSASRPQDRQFILSSKKLLLSDSGFYLCAFGGWLNEQFFGPGTRLTVL.

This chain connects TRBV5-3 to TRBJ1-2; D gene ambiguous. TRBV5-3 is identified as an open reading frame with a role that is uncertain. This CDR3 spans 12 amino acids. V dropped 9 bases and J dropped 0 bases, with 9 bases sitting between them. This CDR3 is CANPRANYGYTF. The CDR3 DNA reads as TGTGCCAACCCGCGTGCTAACTATGGCTACACCTTC.

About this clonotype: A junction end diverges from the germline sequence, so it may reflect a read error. The CDR3 reads CASNDGLGATEYF. The CDR3 region has the DNA TGTGCCAGCAATGACGGCCTCGGGGCTACGGAGTATTTT. V gene TRBV6-5 combines with J gene TRBJ2-3, with D possibly called TRBD1 or TRBD2 (5 bases each). There are 13 residues in the CDR3. Germline loops: CDR1 MNHEY, CDR2 SVGAGI.

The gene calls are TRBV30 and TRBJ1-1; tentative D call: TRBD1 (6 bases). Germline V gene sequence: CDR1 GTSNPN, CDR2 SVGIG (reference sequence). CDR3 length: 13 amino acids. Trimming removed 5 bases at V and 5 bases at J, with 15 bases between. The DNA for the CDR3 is TGTGCCTGGGCCGGGACAAGGTGGACTGAAGCTTTCTTT. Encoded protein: CAWAGTRWTEAFF.

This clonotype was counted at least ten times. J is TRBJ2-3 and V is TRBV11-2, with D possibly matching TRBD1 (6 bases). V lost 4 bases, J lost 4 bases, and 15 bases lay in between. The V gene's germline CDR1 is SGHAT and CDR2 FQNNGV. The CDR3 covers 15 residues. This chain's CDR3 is CASSYNPGAADTQYF. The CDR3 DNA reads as TGTGCCAGCAGCTATAATCCAGGGGCCGCAGATACGCAGTATTTT.

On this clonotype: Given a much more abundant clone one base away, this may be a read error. This CDR3 is CASSLDWNGQFF. The CDR3 nucleotides read TGTGCCAGCAGCTTGGACTGGAATGGGCAGTTCTTC. The chain links TRBV5-4 to TRBJ2-1, with D hard to call. From germline, CDR1 is SGHNT and CDR2 YYREEE (reference sequence). The CDR3 consists of 12 residues.

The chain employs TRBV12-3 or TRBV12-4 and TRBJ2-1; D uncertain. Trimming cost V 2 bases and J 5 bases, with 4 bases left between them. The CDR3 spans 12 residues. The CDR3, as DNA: TGTGCCAGCAGTTTACTGGACAATGAGCAGTTCTTC. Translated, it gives CASSLLDNEQFF.

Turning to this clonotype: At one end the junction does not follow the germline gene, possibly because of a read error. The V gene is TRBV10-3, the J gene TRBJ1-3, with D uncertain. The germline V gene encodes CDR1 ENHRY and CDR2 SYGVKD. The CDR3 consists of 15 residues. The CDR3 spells CTISTPRQFGNTIYF. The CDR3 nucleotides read TGTACCATCAGTACTCCCCGCCAGTTCGGAAACACCATATATTTT.

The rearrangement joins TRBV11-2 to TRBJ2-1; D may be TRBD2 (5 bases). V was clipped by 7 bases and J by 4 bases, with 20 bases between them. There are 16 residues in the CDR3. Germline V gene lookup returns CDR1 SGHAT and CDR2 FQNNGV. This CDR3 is CASMRLAGLRYNEQFF. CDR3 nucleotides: TGTGCCAGCATGAGGCTAGCAGGATTAAGATACAATGAGCAGTTCTTC.

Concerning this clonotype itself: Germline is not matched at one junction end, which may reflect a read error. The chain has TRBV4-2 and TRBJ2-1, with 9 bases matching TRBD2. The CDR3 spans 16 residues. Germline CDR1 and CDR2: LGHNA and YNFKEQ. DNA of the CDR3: TGTGCCATCAGCCAAGTCTCTAGCGGGGCCTACAATGAGGAGTTCTTC. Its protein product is CAISQVSSGAYNEEFF.

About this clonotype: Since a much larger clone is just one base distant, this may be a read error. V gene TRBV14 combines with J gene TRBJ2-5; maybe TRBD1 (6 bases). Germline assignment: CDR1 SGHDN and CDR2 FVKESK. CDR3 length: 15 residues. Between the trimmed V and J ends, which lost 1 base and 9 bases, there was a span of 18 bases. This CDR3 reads CASSQVHSGPGAQYF. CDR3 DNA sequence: TGTGCCAGCAGCCAAGTTCATTCGGGACCAGGGGCCCAGTACTTC.

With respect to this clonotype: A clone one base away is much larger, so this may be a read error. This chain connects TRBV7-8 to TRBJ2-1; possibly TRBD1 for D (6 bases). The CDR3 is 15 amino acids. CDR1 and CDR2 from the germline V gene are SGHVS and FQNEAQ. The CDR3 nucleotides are TGTGCCAGCAGCTCGACAGGCCTTGCATCCAATGAGCAGCTCTTC. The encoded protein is CASSSTGLASNEQLF.

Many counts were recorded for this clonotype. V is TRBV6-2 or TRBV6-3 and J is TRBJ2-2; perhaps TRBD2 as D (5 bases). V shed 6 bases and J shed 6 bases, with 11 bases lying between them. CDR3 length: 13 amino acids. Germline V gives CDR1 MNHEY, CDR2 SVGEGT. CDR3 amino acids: CASSHGISGELFF. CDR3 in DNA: TGTGCCAGCAGCCACGGGATATCCGGGGAGCTGTTTTTT.

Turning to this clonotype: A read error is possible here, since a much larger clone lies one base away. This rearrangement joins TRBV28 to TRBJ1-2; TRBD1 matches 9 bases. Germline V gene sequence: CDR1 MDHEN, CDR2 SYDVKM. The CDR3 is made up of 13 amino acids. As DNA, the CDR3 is TGTACCAGCAAGGGACAGGGATGGTATGGCTACACCTTC. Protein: CTSKGQGWYGYTF.

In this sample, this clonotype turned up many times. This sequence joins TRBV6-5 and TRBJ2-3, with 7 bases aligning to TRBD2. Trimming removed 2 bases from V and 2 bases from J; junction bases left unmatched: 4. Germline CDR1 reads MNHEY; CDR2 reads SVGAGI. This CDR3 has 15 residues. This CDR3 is CASSYERDYTDTQYF. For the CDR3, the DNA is TGTGCCAGCAGTTACGAGCGGGATTACACAGATACGCAGTATTTT.

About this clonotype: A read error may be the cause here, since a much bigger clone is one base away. The CDR3 loop reads CASGKPGGSGANVLTF. In nucleotides, the CDR3 is TGTGCCAGCGGAAAACCTGGGGGCTCTGGGGCCAACGTCCTGACTTTC. J is TRBJ2-6 and V is TRBV24-1; the D gene could be TRBD1 or TRBD2 (5 bases each). V gave up 11 bases and J gave up 0 bases, with 16 bases separating them. The CDR3 is 16 residues long. Germline V gene data show CDR1 as KGHDR and CDR2 as SFDVKD.

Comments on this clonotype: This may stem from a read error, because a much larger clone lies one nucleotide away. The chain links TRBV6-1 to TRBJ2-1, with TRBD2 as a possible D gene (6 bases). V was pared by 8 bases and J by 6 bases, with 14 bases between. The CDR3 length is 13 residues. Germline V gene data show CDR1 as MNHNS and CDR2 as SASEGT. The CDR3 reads CASSAGPANEQFF. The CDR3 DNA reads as TGTGCCAGCTCGGCGGGACCAGCCAATGAGCAGTTCTTC.

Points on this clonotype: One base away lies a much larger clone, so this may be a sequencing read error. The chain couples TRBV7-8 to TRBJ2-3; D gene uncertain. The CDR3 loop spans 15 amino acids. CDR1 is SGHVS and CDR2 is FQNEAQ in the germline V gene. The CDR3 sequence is CVSSLDGSHTDTQYF. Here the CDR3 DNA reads TGTGTCAGCAGCTTAGACGGGTCCCACACAGATACGCAGTATTTT.

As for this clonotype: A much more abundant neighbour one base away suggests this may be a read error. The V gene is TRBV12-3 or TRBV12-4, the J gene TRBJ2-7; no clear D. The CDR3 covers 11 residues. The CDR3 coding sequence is TGTGCCGGCAGTCAATTTTACGAGCAGTACTTC. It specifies CAGSQFYEQYF.

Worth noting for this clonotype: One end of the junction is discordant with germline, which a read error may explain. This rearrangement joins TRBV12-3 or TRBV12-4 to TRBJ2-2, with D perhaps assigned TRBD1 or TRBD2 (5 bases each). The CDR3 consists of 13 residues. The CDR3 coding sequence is TGTGCCAGCAGTTATAGACAGATTGGGGAGCTGCTTTTT. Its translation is CASSYRQIGELLF.

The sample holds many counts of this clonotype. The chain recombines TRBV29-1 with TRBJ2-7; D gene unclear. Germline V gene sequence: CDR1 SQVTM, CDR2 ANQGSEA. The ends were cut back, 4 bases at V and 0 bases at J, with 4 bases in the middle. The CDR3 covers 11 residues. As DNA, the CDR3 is TGCAGCGTTGCGTCCTCCTACGAGCAGTACTTC. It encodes CSVASSYEQYF.

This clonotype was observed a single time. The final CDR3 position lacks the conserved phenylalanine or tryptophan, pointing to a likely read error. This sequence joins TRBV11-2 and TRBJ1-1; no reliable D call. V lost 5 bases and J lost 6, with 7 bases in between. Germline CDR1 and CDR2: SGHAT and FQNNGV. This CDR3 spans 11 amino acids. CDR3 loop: CASSPLAEAFL. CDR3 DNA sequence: TGTGCCAGCAGCCCACTCGCTGAAGCTTTCCTT.

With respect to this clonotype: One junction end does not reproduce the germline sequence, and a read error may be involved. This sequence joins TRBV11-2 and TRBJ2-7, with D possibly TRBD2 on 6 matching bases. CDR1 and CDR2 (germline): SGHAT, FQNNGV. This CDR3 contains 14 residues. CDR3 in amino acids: CASSSRGSSYEHYF. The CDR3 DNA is TGTGCCAGCAGCTCCCGGGGGAGCTCCTACGAGCACTACTTC.

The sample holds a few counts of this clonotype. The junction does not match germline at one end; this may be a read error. Here the CDR3 reads CASSQSSLAEETQYF. CDR3 coding DNA: TGTGCTAGCAGCCAAAGTTCACTAGCGGAAGAGACCCAGTACTTC. J is TRBJ2-5 and V is TRBV4-2; 8 nucleotides agree with TRBD2. The CDR3 contains 15 residues. CDR1 and CDR2 (germline): LGHNA, YNFKEQ.